These 15 T cell receptor beta chains share one sample of origin, sequenced in a study of shared clonotypes between healthy human individuals. Method: immunoSEQ multiplex PCR; TCRdb's copy keeps in-frame clones and lacks some. Among a few million clones, roughly nine tenths were seen once, and the ten largest hold under 0.15%. Sequenced material: naive CD4+ T cells sorted from blood. Subset noted: CD45RA+ positively selected. These receptors were taken from a man younger than 35 in good health.

This clone has only one observation. This chain links TRBV30 with TRBJ2-7; TRBD2 might be the D (6 bases). The germline V gene has CDR1 GTSNPN and CDR2 SVGIG (reference sequence). V lost 8 bases and J lost 6, with 14 bases in between. CDR3 length equals 11 residues. This chain's CDR3 is CAGGRGSEQYF. The CDR3 region has the DNA TGTGCCGGGGGGAGAGGATCCGAGCAGTACTTC.

The CDR3 reads CASSLPTGQAPGGYTF. The CDR3 DNA is TGCGCCAGCAGCTTGCCTACGGGACAGGCCCCAGGGGGCTACACCTTC. This chain uses TRBV5-1 with TRBJ1-2; 8 positions agree with TRBD1. J was trimmed by 8 bases and V by 1 base; bases with no gene match: 13. Looked up from germline, CDR1 is SGHRS and CDR2 is YFSETQ. This CDR3 region has 16 residues.

The chain recombines TRBV28 with TRBJ2-5; TRBD1 agrees at 8 bases. This CDR3 comprises 15 residues. Germline assignment: CDR1 MDHEN and CDR2 SYDVKM. The V segment lost 5 bases and the J segment 3 bases; nucleotides outside the gene matches: 8. CDR3 sequence: CASSPGGALKETQYF. The CDR3 nucleotides read TGTGCCAGCAGTCCAGGGGGCGCCTTAAAAGAGACCCAGTACTTC. The entire variable domain, with the rest obtained from reference TRBV28 and TRBJ2-5, is as follows: DVKVTQSSRYLVKRTGEKVFLECVQDMDHENMFWYRQDPGLGLRLIYFSYDVKMKEKGDIPEGYSVSREKKERFSLILESASTNQTSMYLCASSPGGALKETQYFGPGTRLLVL.

The chain joins TRBV21-1 to TRBJ2-7; TRBD2, the D gene given by the table, was not confirmed from the DNA. TRBV21-1 is deemed a pseudogene. This CDR3 is built from 18 residues. The CDR3 region has the DNA TGTGCCAGCAGCAAAGTTGAGGGACTAGCGGGGCGTTCCTACGAGCAGTACTTC. Translation gives CASSKVEGLAGRSYEQYF.

This chain links TRBV5-6 with TRBJ2-5; a possible D gene is TRBD2 (5 bases). V was clipped by 4 bases and J by 1 base, with 14 bases between them. Germline CDR1 reads SGHDT; CDR2 reads YYEEEE. The CDR3 consists of 15 residues. The CDR3 DNA sequence: TGTGCCAGCAGCCCCCGAGGGCTAGGCCAAGAGACCCAGTACTTC. It translates to CASSPRGLGQETQYF.

The V gene is TRBV30, the J gene TRBJ2-5; 7 bases are a match to TRBD1. The J call may be incorrect, as the DNA end agrees better with TRBJ2-7. The CDR3 totals 12 residues. Germline V gene sequence: CDR1 GTSNPN, CDR2 SVGIG (reference sequence). CDR3 residues: CAWAGGVYEQYF. DNA of the CDR3: TGTGCCTGGGCAGGGGGTGTCTACGAGCAGTACTTC.

The chain recombines TRBV27 with TRBJ2-7; TRBD1 aligns across 10 bases. The trim removed 5 bases at V and 5 bases at J, leaving 12 bases unmatched. The germline V gene encodes CDR1 MNHEY and CDR2 SMNVEV (reference sequence). CDR3 size: 16 residues. For the CDR3, the DNA is TGTGCCAGCAGTCTAGTCCCGGGACAGGGGAGGAACGAGCAGTACTTC. This gives the protein CASSLVPGQGRNEQYF.

The rearrangement links TRBV19 to TRBJ1-3, with D hard to call. This CDR3 has 13 amino acids. V dropped 6 bases and J dropped 0 bases, with 6 bases sitting between them. Germline loops: CDR1 LNHDA, CDR2 SQIVND (reference sequence). The CDR3 region is CASSRFSGNTIYF. In DNA form, the CDR3 reads TGTGCCAGTAGCAGGTTCTCTGGAAACACCATATATTTT. The variable domain in full, completed from reference TRBV19 and TRBJ1-3, reads DGGITQSPKYLFRKEGQNVTLSCEQNLNHDAMYWYRQDPGQGLRLIYYSQIVNDFQKGDIAEGYSVSREKKESFPLTVTSAQKNPTAFYLCASSRFSGNTIYFGEGSWLTVV.

The V gene is TRBV27, the J gene TRBJ2-3; D unresolved. Germline values: CDR1 MNHEY, CDR2 SMNVEV (reference sequence). The CDR3 is made up of 13 amino acids. Trimming cost V 8 bases and J 1 base, with 10 bases left between them. The CDR3 DNA reads TGTGCCAGCGGCCGTGGGGGCACAGATACGCAGTATTTT. It is translated as CASGRGGTDTQYF.

The chain combines TRBV7-2 with TRBJ2-7, with TRBD2 identical over 8 bases. J was trimmed by 4 bases and V by 6 bases; bases with no gene match: 8. This CDR3 has 14 residues. The germline CDR1 and CDR2 sequences are SGHTA and FQGNSA. CDR3 region: CASSPPGGWYEQYF. CDR3 nucleotide sequence: TGTGCCAGCAGTCCACCGGGGGGGTGGTACGAGCAGTACTTC.

The chain couples TRBV9 to TRBJ2-5, with 12 bases matching TRBD2. The CDR3 has 18 residues. Unmatched junction bases numbered 9, after V lost 2 bases and J lost 1 base. Germline CDR1 is SGDLS and CDR2 is YYNGEE. The DNA for the CDR3 is TGTGCCAGCAGCGTTGCTCTAGCGGGAGGGCCGTGCCAAGAGACCCAGTACTTC. This translates into CASSVALAGGPCQETQYF.

V and J are TRBV6-1 and TRBJ2-5, with D possibly matching TRBD1 (6 bases). Looked up from germline, CDR1 is MNHNS and CDR2 is SASEGT. This CDR3 has 14 amino acids. V was pared by 1 base and J by 1 base, with 7 bases between. In DNA, the CDR3 is TGTGCCAGCAGTGAAGGGACAGTCCAAGAGACCCAGTACTTC. Translating it yields CASSEGTVQETQYF.

The chain carries TRBV7-2 and TRBJ2-1, with D perhaps matching TRBD1 or TRBD2 (5 bases each). The CDR3 extends over 14 amino acids. Germline-derived CDR1 and CDR2 are SGHTA and FQGNSA. V lost 3 bases and J lost 10, with 16 bases in between. Here the CDR3 DNA reads TGTGCCAGCAGCTTGGGGCAGGGAGCATGGGAGCAGTTCTTC. This translates into CASSLGQGAWEQFF.

The chain is built from TRBV7-9 and TRBJ1-1; maybe TRBD1 (6 bases). V was cut by 5 bases and J by 4 bases, with 14 bases left in between. Germline V gene lookup returns CDR1 SEHNR and CDR2 FQNEAQ (reference sequence). This CDR3 region has 14 residues. CDR3 DNA sequence: TGTGCCAGCAGCGCACAGGGTGTTTTCACTGAAGCTTTCTTT. It translates to CASSAQGVFTEAFF.

The chain joins TRBV6-1 to TRBJ1-6; D possibly corresponds to TRBD1 (5 bases). V was pared by 7 bases and J by 0 bases, with 13 bases between. The CDR3 extends over 16 amino acids. Germline V gene sequence: CDR1 MNHNS, CDR2 SASEGT. The CDR3: CASTDSGSSYNSPLHF. CDR3 coding DNA: TGTGCCAGCACTGACAGTGGCAGCTCCTATAATTCACCCCTCCACTTT.